What follows is one T cell receptor (beta chain) and its context. It has no known antigen specificity. Base-call qualities are not available, and no considerably larger clone is one nucleotide away. The sample comes from a study of somatic mutations in cytotoxic T cells in rheumatoid arthritis (dated by TCRdb to about 2017). For the study in its entirety: Peripheral blood (roughly 33 ml EDTA) was collected from patients immediately after diagnosis and before any treatment began. Some T-cell populations stained with V beta antibodies were sorted by flow on a FACSAria II or Sony SH800 to nearly 100% purity, with sorted V beta1+ cells additionally subjected to TCRB sequencing. To characterize clonality, the study used TCRB deep sequencing while asking whether somatic mutations are carried by expanded CD8+ T-cell clones in newly diagnosed, untreated rheumatoid arthritis. TCRB deep sequencing was performed for about 70 rheumatoid arthritis patients and 20 healthy controls. Median age was essentially the same in the patient group and the control group.

V drops 4 bases and J drops 0 bases, leaving 6 bases in between. The CDR3 goes from the cysteine to the phenylalanine over 13 residues. Only the CDR3 DNA stays, 39 bases, in frame from base 1. From the germline V gene (reference sequence), CDR1 is SEHNR and CDR2 is FQNEAQ. On an AutoMACS, CD4+ and CD8+ cells were isolated via positive magnetic bead selection, and their purity was verified by flow cytometry. A TCR V beta antibody panel was used in flow cytometry to screen first for clonal expansions, which were then characterized by TCRB deep sequencing of sorted CD8+ fractions. Ficoll-Paque PLUS density gradient separation was used to isolate peripheral blood mononuclear cells. DNA from CD4-enriched, CD8-enriched or PBMC samples was extracted using Nucleospin Tissue or Tissue XS kits and then quantified on a Qubit 2.0 fluorometer. The full study reports these points: CD8+ T-cell clonality in rheumatoid arthritis patients was not significantly different from that in age-matched healthy controls. The antigen targets of the expanded CD8+ clones were unknown, and absence from virus-specific databases did not rule out viral specificity. The finding that TRBV07 was slightly underrepresented in patients was left unadjusted for multiple comparisons. Several identical CD8+ TCRB sequences were found in both blood and synovial fluid, and in about an eighth of the roughly 60 patients the largest CD8+ clone exceeded 20% of CD8+ cells. CD8+ clonality increased with age in patients (Spearman r ~ 0.5) but not in healthy controls.

The immunoSEQ assay was applied to genomic DNA for TCRB CDR3 sequencing. The source study handled its data this way. Patient CD8+ clones larger than 1% were compared against published virus-specific TCRB sequences, and only a few matched. Analyses were restricted to productive TCRB rearrangements. Defining a clone by its unique TCRB CDR3 sequence, the study calculated clonality as a productive clonality index derived from Shannon entropy. To calculate repertoire overlap between two samples, the template counts of each clone were considered relative to each sample's total templates. V-gene usage measured by flow cytometry correlated with TCRB sequencing V-gene usage, with a Spearman r of 0.5 to 0.65. TCRdb took over this immuneACCESS table, retaining in-frame rearrangements with V and J assigned. Such tables are incomplete; in checked studies, under half of the missing clones stem from an unresolved V gene, and the remainder is unexplained. V and J calls plus clone size are reproduced from that table; the DNA served to infer D and trimming. The sample table shows around 20,000 clones, and approximately 71% are seen once. The biggest ten clones account for 15% to 20% of the sample.

Material: CD8+ T cells sorted from blood. The sequence was obtained from an adult with rheumatoid arthritis. The chain links TRBV7-9 with TRBJ2-5; too little of a D gene remains to name it. The nucleotide sequence reads as follows: TGTGCCAGCAGCTGGGTCGACCAAGAGACCCAGTACTTC. Its protein is CASSWVDQETQYF.